The rows below give T cell receptor beta chains drawn from one sample of a study of T-cell memory formation after mild COVID-19. TCRdb re-derived calls from the 5' RACE reads in MiXCR, one entry per CDR3 protein. The table shows about 190,000 distinct CDR3 sequences, with 18% occurring only once. Sequenced: PBMCs or a T cell subset sorted from them (not recorded which). These receptors all stem from an adult woman who had mild COVID-19 (a few samples of this study predate the infection). Cell type and time point are not known. The CDR3 runs from the conserved cysteine through the conserved F or W. Rows may omit the clone size; those that give it use once, few, many or a size class.

clone size: few; V gene: TRBV12-3/TRBV12-4; CDR3 protein: CASSFFHTGELFF
clone size: few; V gene: TRBV5-1; CDR3 protein: CASSLVWGQEETQYF
clone size: -; V gene: TRBV11-2; CDR3 protein: CASSFPGQSYEQYF
clone size: few; V gene: TRBV5-1; CDR3 protein: CASSSSGGAGNEQFF
clone size: -; V gene: TRBV4-2; CDR3 protein: CASSQDRRGRYYEQYF
clone size: few; V gene: TRBV5-4; CDR3 protein: CASSFDLNTEAFF
clone size: few; V gene: TRBV5-4; CDR3 protein: CASSAPQGKDYGYTF
clone size: -; V gene: TRBV24-1; CDR3 protein: CATSDLAGTDTQYF
clone size: -; V gene: TRBV12-3/TRBV12-4; CDR3 protein: CASSLARGRLNTEAFF
clone size: -; V gene: TRBV27; CDR3 protein: CASILDEQYF
clone size: many; V gene: TRBV7-9; CDR3 protein: CASRRGQGTDTQYF
clone size: -; V gene: TRBV7-2; CDR3 protein: CASTGGTEQYF
clone size: many; V gene: TRBV7-9; CDR3 protein: CASSRLAVNTGELFF
clone size: few; V gene: TRBV29-1; CDR3 protein: CSVDGVEETQYF
clone size: few; V gene: TRBV5-1; CDR3 protein: CASSAAWGQPDETQYF
clone size: -; V gene: TRBV12-3/TRBV12-4; CDR3 protein: CASSLVSGIRNEQFF
clone size: few; V gene: TRBV12-3/TRBV12-4; CDR3 protein: CASSSTQTQYF
clone size: -; V gene: TRBV20-1; CDR3 protein: CSARSPGEGYTF
clone size: few; V gene: TRBV12-3/TRBV12-4; CDR3 protein: CASSPWGGQETQYF
clone size: few; V gene: TRBV5-1; CDR3 protein: CASRPGTSQETQYF
clone size: -; V gene: TRBV15; CDR3 protein: CATRPDALTGELFF
clone size: few; V gene: TRBV20-1; CDR3 protein: CSASPGNIQYF
clone size: few; V gene: TRBV12-3/TRBV12-4; CDR3 protein: CASRGGQIYEQYF
clone size: -; V gene: TRBV7-9; CDR3 protein: CASSSERGSYNEQFF
clone size: few; V gene: TRBV11-2; CDR3 protein: CASSLVTGRYEQYF
clone size: few; V gene: TRBV6-1; CDR3 protein: CASSVGTPSSYNEQFF
clone size: -; V gene: TRBV21-1; CDR3 protein: CASSSMGLLVTDTQYF
clone size: -; V gene: TRBV12-3/TRBV12-4; CDR3 protein: CASKTALDTEAFF
clone size: few; V gene: TRBV5-1; CDR3 protein: CASSRLRGGGNYEQYF
clone size: -; V gene: TRBV5-1; CDR3 protein: CASRQGARDSRTEAFF
clone size: -; V gene: TRBV6-2/TRBV6-3; CDR3 protein: CASSDNRLKGMAFF
clone size: few; V gene: TRBV12-3/TRBV12-4; CDR3 protein: CASALAGGITDTQYF
clone size: -; V gene: TRBV6-2/TRBV6-3; CDR3 protein: CASSYGHTYEQYF
clone size: few; V gene: TRBV7-8; CDR3 protein: CASSRGGGRNNEKLFF
clone size: -; V gene: TRBV5-1; CDR3 protein: CASSLAAVTYEQYF
clone size: many; V gene: TRBV29-1; CDR3 protein: CSVGRTGATRGYTF